The clone carrying this T cell receptor beta chain was seen only a few times. The antigen remains unidentified. Unique molecular identifiers tagged the TCR beta cDNA libraries. cDNA molecules numbering about 470,000 came from roughly 0.93 to 9.6 million T cells. TCRdb re-called the PCR reads with MiXCR, one entry per CDR3 protein. The data contain about 560,000 distinct CDR3 sequences, 44% of them singletons. With 0 bases removed from V and 3 bases from J, the gap between germline ends came to 9 bases. The CDR3 has 15 amino acids. Germline V gene sequence: CDR1 MNHEY, CDR2 SVGAGI. This sample stems from a study of post-analysis software for immune sequencing data. Study information: The courses of disease that were included comprised relapsing-remitting, secondary progressive and progressive-relapsing multiple sclerosis. Points from the study as a whole: Multiple sclerosis patients had significantly lower normalized Chao1 diversity than controls. Analysis by F measure revealed that same-batch samples clustered strongly together. Comparison of patients with controls showed roughly five TRBV segments more frequent in patients, TRBV5-6, TRBV5-1 and TRBV20-1 among them.

The chain combines TRBV6-5 with TRBJ1-5; D unresolved. This TCR derives from a girl aged 5-17 years with multiple sclerosis. The sequenced material came from blood. The CDR3 reads CASSYSRDPNQPQHF. CDR3 in DNA: TGTGCCAGCAGTTACTCTAGGGATCCCAATCAGCCCCAGCATTTT.